The 30 T cell receptor beta chains in this list originate from one sample, sequenced in a study of blood T cell repertoires in COVID-19 (dated by TCRdb to 2018 to 2020). The library was prepared using the immunoSEQ multiplex PCR assay. TCRdb stores this immuneACCESS table with in-frame sequences only. Part of the clones is absent; in the studies checked, under half of the shortfall reflects unresolved V genes, and no reason is known for the rest. The sample has more than 95,000 clones on record, 65% to 90% of them singletons. The ten largest clones capture 6.6% of the sample. Source material: peripheral blood. These receptors were collected from a man at least 80 years old with active or convalescent COVID-19.

This chain connects TRBV10-3 to TRBJ1-5, with 8 bases matching TRBD1. Germline trimming cut 10 bases from V and 4 bases from J; bases unmatched to any gene: 6. CDR1 is ENHRY, CDR2 SYGVKD, per germline. The CDR3 is 13 residues long. For the CDR3, the DNA is TGTGCCACCGACGGGACAGGTAATCAGCCCCAGCATTTT. Translating gives CATDGTGNQPQHF.

This chain uses TRBV18 with TRBJ2-2; 7 nucleotides agree with TRBD1. V shed 8 bases and J 0 bases; nucleotides not matched to a gene: 6. CDR1 is KGHSH, CDR2 LQKENI, per germline. This CDR3 is built from 15 residues. CDR3 protein: CASRFGTANTGELFF. The CDR3 region has the DNA TGTGCCAGCCGATTCGGGACAGCGAACACCGGGGAGCTGTTTTTT.

The genes are TRBV7-2 and TRBJ2-7; TRBD2 might be the D (7 bases). The CDR3 length is 15 residues. CDR1 and CDR2 (germline): SGHTA, FQGNSA. Trimming cost V 6 bases and J 3 bases, with 18 bases left between them. Here the CDR3 DNA reads TGTGCCAGCAGATCCGGTCGGGGGGCCAGCTACGAGCAGTACTTC. Protein: CASRSGRGASYEQYF.

The J gene is TRBJ2-7, the V gene TRBV5-1; 11 bases match TRBD2. The germline CDR1 and CDR2 sequences are SGHRS and YFSETQ. The ends lost 6 bases at V and 3 bases at J; junction bases unmatched: 5. The length of the CDR3 is 14 residues. Here the CDR3 DNA reads TGCGCCAGCACCGCCGGGACTAGCGGCTACGAGCAGTACTTC. It is translated as CASTAGTSGYEQYF.

For the CDR3, the DNA is TGTGCCAGCGCTCAAGCCAATCAGCCCCAGCATTTT. Its translation is CASAQANQPQHF. This sequence joins TRBV25-1 and TRBJ1-5; D ambiguous. V gave up 8 bases and J gave up 3 bases, with 8 bases separating them. The germline CDR1 and CDR2 sequences are MGHDK and SYGVNS. The CDR3 runs to 12 residues.

About this clone: The junction departs from germline at one end; a sequencing error may be responsible. The chain uses TRBV3-1 (or the pseudogene TRBV3-2) and TRBJ2-7; TRBD2 is a possible D gene (7 bases). Germline V gene data show CDR1 as LGHDT and CDR2 as YNNKEL (reference sequence). There are 16 residues in the CDR3. CDR3 region: CARSRRGGRELYEQYF. As DNA, the CDR3 is TGTGCCCGCAGCCGGAGGGGGGGGCGGGAGCTCTACGAGCAGTACTTC.

This rearrangement joins TRBV11-3 to TRBJ2-4; D perhaps matches TRBD1 (6 bases). The CDR3 runs 16 residues. The germline V gene has CDR1 SGHNT and CDR2 YENEEA. Deletions cut 4 bases from V and 6 bases from J, with 19 bases between. CDR3 DNA sequence: TGTGCCAGCAGCTCCAGTCGTGAGGGGGTGGGAAACATTCAGTACTTC. Encoded protein: CASSSSREGVGNIQYF.

This chain connects TRBV2 to TRBJ2-2, with 10 bases lining up with TRBD1. The length of the CDR3 is 13 residues. V dropped 7 bases and J dropped 7; count of bases not matched to a gene: 3. Germline V gene sequence: CDR1 SNHLY, CDR2 FYNNEI. The CDR3 region is CASKGQGVGELFF. DNA for the CDR3: TGTGCCAGCAAAGGACAGGGGGTCGGGGAGCTGTTTTTT.

This clone was picked up one time. The V and J genes are TRBV7-3 and TRBJ2-1; 7 positions agree with TRBD1. The CDR3 has 15 amino acids. Germline values: CDR1 SGHTA, CDR2 FQGTGA. The V and J ends lost 5 bases and 5 bases, in that order; junction bases with no gene match: 9. This CDR3 reads CASSLRGLRDNEQFF. Here the CDR3 DNA reads TGTGCCAGCAGCCTGAGGGGGCTCAGAGACAATGAGCAGTTCTTC.

The chain joins TRBV5-6 to TRBJ1-6; TRBD1 agrees at 9 bases. The germline V gene has CDR1 SGHDT and CDR2 YYEEEE. V gave up 3 bases and J gave up 7 bases; unmatched junction bases: 11. This CDR3 has 17 amino acids. CDR3 sequence reads: CASSSPRQGGRNSPLHF. CDR3 nucleotide sequence: TGTGCCAGCAGCTCACCGCGACAGGGGGGTCGGAATTCACCCCTCCACTTT.

V is TRBV5-5 and J is TRBJ2-5; D is undetermined. CDR3 length equals 15 residues. Germline-derived CDR1 and CDR2 are SGHKS and YYEKEE (reference sequence). Trimming stripped 0 bases from V and 5 bases from J, with 14 bases between. The CDR3 nucleotides are TGTGCCAGCAGCTTGGCCATGTCCCCCGGGGAGACCCAGTACTTC. This codes for CASSLAMSPGETQYF.

The gene calls are TRBV18 and TRBJ1-5; 8 bases agree with TRBD1. The CDR3 is 14 amino acids. Germline loops: CDR1 KGHSH, CDR2 LQKENI. Trimming removed 3 bases from V and 6 bases from J; junction bases left unmatched: 4. As DNA, the CDR3 is TGTGCCAGCTCACCCTCGGACAGGGTTCAGCCCCAGCATTTT. This encodes CASSPSDRVQPQHF. The whole variable domain, filled in from reference TRBV18 and TRBJ1-5, reads NAGVMQNPRHLVRRRGQEARLRCSPMKGHSHVYWYRQLPEEGLKFMVYLQKENIIDESGMPKERFSAEFPKEGPSILRIQQVVRGDSAAYFCASSPSDRVQPQHFGDGTRLSIL.

The chain links TRBV3-1 (or the pseudogene TRBV3-2) to TRBJ2-7, with 10 bases lining up with TRBD2. The CDR3 spans 17 residues. Germline V CDR1 and CDR2: LGHDT, YNNKEL (reference sequence). Trimming removed 4 bases from V and 0 bases from J; junction bases left unmatched: 9. CDR3 nucleotide sequence: TGTGCCAGCAGCCCGAGTGTGGGGACTAGCGCCTCCTACGAGCAGTACTTC. This encodes CASSPSVGTSASYEQYF.

CDR3 sequence (DNA): TGTGCCAGCAGCTTGGCGGGCAGGGTCTACGAGCAGTACTTC. It codes for CASSLAGRVYEQYF. The chain uses TRBV5-4 and TRBJ2-7; a weak D match, TRBD1 (5 bases). The CDR3 covers 14 residues. Trimming left V 0 bases short and J 3 bases short, with 10 bases between. Germline-derived CDR1 and CDR2 are SGHNT and YYREEE (reference sequence). Full variable domain (remainder filled in from reference TRBV5-4 and TRBJ2-7): ETGVTQSPTHLIKTRGQQVTLRCSSQSGHNTVSWYQQALGQGPQFIFQYYREEENGRGNFPPRFSGLQFPNYSSELNVNALELDDSALYLCASSLAGRVYEQYFGPGTRLTVT.

This chain uses TRBV7-2 with TRBJ1-4; 8 bases are a match to TRBD1. The CDR3 extends over 19 amino acids. Germline trimming cut 2 bases from V and 2 bases from J; bases unmatched to any gene: 13. Germline V gene lookup returns CDR1 SGHTA and CDR2 FQGNSA. The CDR3 loop is CASSLWPLSGGATNEKLFF. DNA of the CDR3: TGTGCCAGCAGCTTATGGCCGCTGTCAGGGGGCGCGACTAATGAAAAACTGTTTTTT.

J is TRBJ2-7 and V is TRBV5-8; 9 positions agree with TRBD1. Germline V gene data show CDR1 as SGHTS and CDR2 as YDEGEE. The CDR3 totals 16 residues. V trimming: 4 bases; J trimming: 4 bases; junction bases outside the gene matches: 12. The CDR3 protein is CASSQLQGAMGYEQYF. The CDR3 coding sequence is TGTGCCAGCAGCCAACTACAGGGGGCGATGGGGTACGAGCAGTACTTC.

The chain carries TRBV7-2 and TRBJ2-3; 9 positions agree with TRBD2. The germline V gene has CDR1 SGHTA and CDR2 FQGNSA. J lost 5 bases, V lost 0 bases, and 0 bases had no gene match. The CDR3 is 14 amino acids. The CDR3 coding sequence is TGTGCCAGCAGCTTAGCTAGCGGGAGAGATACGCAGTATTTT. This gives the protein CASSLASGRDTQYF.

The rearrangement uses TRBV27 and TRBJ2-1, with D maybe TRBD1 (5 bases). The germline V gene encodes CDR1 MNHEY and CDR2 SMNVEV (reference sequence). This CDR3 comprises 13 residues. Trimming removed 6 bases from V and 9 bases from J, with 15 bases in between. The CDR3 nucleotides read TGTGCCAGCAGACCCCCAGGGCCTGGTGAGCAGTTCTTC. It translates to CASRPPGPGEQFF.

This rearrangement joins TRBV7-8 to TRBJ1-6; 8 bases are a match to TRBD1. The length of the CDR3 is 15 residues. Germline CDR1 and CDR2: SGHVS and FQNEAQ. With 5 bases clipped from V and 7 bases from J, the junction kept 7 bases outside the gene matches. The CDR3 loop reads CASSPIRTGNSPLHF. The CDR3 coding sequence is TGTGCCAGCAGCCCCATCCGGACAGGGAATTCACCCCTCCACTTT. Full variable domain (remainder filled in from reference TRBV7-8 and TRBJ1-6): GAGVSQSPRYKVAKRGQDVALRCDPISGHVSLFWYQQALGQGPEFLTYFQNEAQLDKSGLPSDRFFAERPEGSVSTLKIQRTQQEDSAVYLCASSPIRTGNSPLHFGNGTRLTVT.

The chain has TRBV29-1 and TRBJ2-5, with D possibly TRBD1 on 6 matching bases. The ends were cut back, 6 bases at V and 2 bases at J, with 10 bases in the middle. This CDR3 comprises 12 residues. CDR1 and CDR2 (germline): SQVTM, ANQGSEA. CDR3 amino acids: CSVGTQQETQYF. The DNA of the CDR3 is TGCAGCGTAGGGACACAGCAAGAGACCCAGTACTTC.

The CDR3: CATSDFPGQGSYNEQFF. CDR3 bases: TGTGCCACCAGTGATTTTCCGGGACAGGGCTCCTACAATGAGCAGTTCTTC. This chain uses TRBV24-1 with TRBJ2-1; 9 nucleotides match TRBD1. CDR3 length: 17 residues. Germline CDR1 KGHDR, CDR2 SFDVKD. Trimming at V came to 1 base and at J to 0 bases, leaving 3 bases not matched to a gene.

The chain joins TRBV24-1 to TRBJ1-2, with 7 positions matching TRBD1. Germline loops: CDR1 KGHDR, CDR2 SFDVKD. The V and J ends lost 5 bases and 8 bases, in that order; junction bases with no gene match: 7. This CDR3 contains 13 residues. The CDR3: CATSGTGVGGYTF. The CDR3 DNA is TGTGCCACCAGTGGTACAGGGGTCGGAGGCTACACCTTC.

This chain links TRBV28 with TRBJ1-2; no clear D gene. The germline V gene encodes CDR1 MDHEN and CDR2 SYDVKM. CDR3 length: 14 amino acids. V was shortened by 5 bases and J by 4 bases, with 14 bases between the two germline ends. Here the CDR3 DNA reads TGTGCCAGCAGTCCCCCGCCCGGGTCCTATGGCTACACCTTC. This sequence encodes CASSPPPGSYGYTF.

The V call is TRBV6-1, the J call TRBJ2-2, with D maybe TRBD2 (6 bases). The CDR3 runs to 16 residues. The V gene's germline CDR1 is MNHNS and CDR2 SASEGT. Trimming left V 2 bases short and J 5 bases short, with 15 bases between. In nucleotides, the CDR3 is TGTGCCAGCAGTGAACAGGCACCGGGAGTGACCGGGGAGCTGTTTTTT. Protein: CASSEQAPGVTGELFF.

The rearrangement links TRBV5-5 to TRBJ1-4; TRBD1 matches 7 bases. CDR3 length: 14 amino acids. CDR1 is SGHKS, CDR2 YYEKEE, per germline (reference sequence). J was trimmed by 5 bases and V by 4 bases; bases with no gene match: 5. In nucleotides, the CDR3 is TGTGCCAGCAGCGGACAGGCTTCGAATGAAAAACTGTTTTTT. As protein: CASSGQASNEKLFF.

The CDR3 region has the DNA TGTGCCATCAGTGAGTCCTCGGGGAACTCCTACGAGCAGTACTTC. It encodes CAISESSGNSYEQYF. The rearrangement joins TRBV10-3 to TRBJ2-7; TRBD2 might be the D (5 bases). This CDR3 spans 15 amino acids. V shed 0 bases and J shed 0 bases, with 9 bases lying between them. The germline V gene encodes CDR1 ENHRY and CDR2 SYGVKD.

This clone was seen just once. The chain uses TRBV9 and TRBJ2-3; 13 positions agree with TRBD2. V gave up 0 bases and J gave up 5 bases; unmatched junction bases: 6. Germline V gene lookup returns CDR1 SGDLS and CDR2 YYNGEE. CDR3 length: 17 residues. The CDR3 loop is CASSVARTSGSGDTQYF. DNA for the CDR3: TGTGCCAGCAGCGTAGCTCGGACTAGCGGGAGTGGAGATACGCAGTATTTT.

This clone was seen a few times. The junction differs from germline at one of its ends, possibly a read error. The chain uses TRBV5-6 and TRBJ2-7; TRBD1 matches at 7 bases. This CDR3 spans 14 amino acids. Germline-derived CDR1 and CDR2 are SGHDT and YYEEEE. CDR3 region: CASNLGTESYEQYF. CDR3 DNA sequence: TGTGCCAGCAACTTGGGGACAGAGTCCTACGAGCAGTACTTC. Filled out from reference TRBV5-6 and TRBJ2-7, the complete variable domain reads DAGVTQSPTHLIKTRGQQVTLRCSPKSGHDTVSWYQQALGQGPQFIFQYYEEEERQRGNFPDRFSGHQFPNYSSELNVNALLLGDSALYLCASNLGTESYEQYFGPGTRLTVT.

The rearrangement joins TRBV7-9 to TRBJ1-1, with 11 nucleotides matching TRBD1. The J segment lost 2 bases and the V segment lost 3 bases, leaving 5 bases of the junction unmatched. The CDR3 has 16 amino acids. Germline-derived CDR1 and CDR2 are SEHNR and FQNEAQ (reference sequence). The CDR3: CASSLGQGEVNTEAFF. CDR3 coding DNA: TGTGCCAGCAGCTTGGGACAGGGGGAGGTTAACACTGAAGCTTTCTTT.

The chain carries TRBV6-1 and TRBJ1-3, with D possibly TRBD1 on 6 matching bases. The germline CDR1 and CDR2 sequences are MNHNS and SASEGT. Trimming stripped 2 bases from V and 3 bases from J, with 11 bases between. The CDR3 runs 15 residues. The CDR3 spells CASSEWTDYGNTIYF. The CDR3 coding sequence is TGTGCCAGCAGTGAATGGACAGACTATGGAAACACCATATATTTT.